Included here is one TCR beta chain sequence, with context. RNA, at about 0.45 to 1 ug, was reverse transcribed with random hexamers. TCR beta CDR3 was amplified by immunoSEQ covering 54 Vbeta and 13 Jbeta. TCRdb used MiXCR to reprocess the immunoSEQ multiplex PCR reads, holding one entry per CDR3 protein. This table has roughly 150,000 distinct CDR3 sequences, about 91% appearing once. This sample was included in a study of CD8 T cells in Susac syndrome. This CDR3 spans 14 amino acids. Germline V lookup: CDR1 DFQATT, CDR2 SNEGSKA (reference sequence). V shed 6 bases, J shed 6 bases, and the junction held 8 bases outside the gene matches. TCR beta sequencing covered blood CD8+ and CD4+ T cells. TEMRA cells were FACS-enriched, while CD8+ and CD4+ T cells were negatively isolated.

The receptor was derived from a human donor in good health. V usage is TRBV20-1 and J usage is TRBJ2-1; 10 bases fit TRBD1. The sequencing input was CD4+ T cells from PBMCs. The CDR3 spells CSAGGGTGVNEQFF. For the CDR3, the DNA is TGCAGTGCCGGGGGCGGGACAGGGGTCAATGAGCAGTTCTTC.